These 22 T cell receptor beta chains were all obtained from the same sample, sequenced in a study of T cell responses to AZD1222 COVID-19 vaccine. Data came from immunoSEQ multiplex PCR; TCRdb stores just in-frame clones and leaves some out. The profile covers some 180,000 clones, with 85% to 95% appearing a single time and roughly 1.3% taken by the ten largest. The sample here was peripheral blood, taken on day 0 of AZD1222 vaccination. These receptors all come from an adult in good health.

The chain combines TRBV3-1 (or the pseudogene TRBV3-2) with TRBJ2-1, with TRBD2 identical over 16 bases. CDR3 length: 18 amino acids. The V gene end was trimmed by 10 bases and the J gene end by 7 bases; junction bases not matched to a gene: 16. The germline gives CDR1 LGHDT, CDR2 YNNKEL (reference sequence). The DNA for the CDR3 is TGTGCCACCTACCCCGGGACTAGCGGGGGGGCAGGAGGGAATGAGCAGTTCTTC. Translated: CATYPGTSGGAGGNEQFF.

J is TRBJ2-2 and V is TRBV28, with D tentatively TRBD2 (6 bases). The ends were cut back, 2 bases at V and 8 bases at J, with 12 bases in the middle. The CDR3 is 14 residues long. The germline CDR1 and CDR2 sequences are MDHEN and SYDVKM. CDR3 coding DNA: TGTGCCAGCAGTTTACATGCCGGGGGTGGGGAGCTGTTTTTT. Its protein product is CASSLHAGGGELFF.

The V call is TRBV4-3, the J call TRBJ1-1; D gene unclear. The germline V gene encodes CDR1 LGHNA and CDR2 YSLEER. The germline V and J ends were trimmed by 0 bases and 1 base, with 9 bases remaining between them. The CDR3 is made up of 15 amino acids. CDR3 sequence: CASSQEGIWNTEAFF. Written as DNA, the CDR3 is TGCGCCAGCAGCCAAGAGGGGATTTGGAACACTGAAGCTTTCTTT.

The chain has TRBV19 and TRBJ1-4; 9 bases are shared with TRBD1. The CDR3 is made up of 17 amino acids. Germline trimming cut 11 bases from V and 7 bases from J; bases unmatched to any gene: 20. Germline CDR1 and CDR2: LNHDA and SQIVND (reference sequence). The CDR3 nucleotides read TGTGCCTCACTACCGGGGACAGGGACGATCGTGGGTGAAAAACTGTTTTTT. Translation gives CASLPGTGTIVGEKLFF.

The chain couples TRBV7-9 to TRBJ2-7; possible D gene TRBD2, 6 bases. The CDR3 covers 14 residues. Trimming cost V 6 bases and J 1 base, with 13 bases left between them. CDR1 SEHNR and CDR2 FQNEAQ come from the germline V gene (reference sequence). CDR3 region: CASRGVEGSYEQYF. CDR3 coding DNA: TGTGCCAGCAGGGGAGTGGAGGGATCCTACGAGCAGTACTTC.

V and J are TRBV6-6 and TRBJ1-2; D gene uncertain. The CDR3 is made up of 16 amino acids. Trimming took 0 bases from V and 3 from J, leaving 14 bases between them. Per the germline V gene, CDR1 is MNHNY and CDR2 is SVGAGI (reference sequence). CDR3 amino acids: CASSYSVPGVHYGYTF. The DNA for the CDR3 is TGTGCCAGCAGTTACTCCGTCCCCGGGGTCCACTATGGCTACACCTTC.

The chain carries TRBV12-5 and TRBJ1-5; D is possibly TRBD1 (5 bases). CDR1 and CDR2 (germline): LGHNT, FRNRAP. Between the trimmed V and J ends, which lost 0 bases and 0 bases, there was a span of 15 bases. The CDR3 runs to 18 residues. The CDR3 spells CASGLVDRTTDSNQPQHF. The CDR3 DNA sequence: TGTGCTAGTGGTTTGGTAGACAGAACAACAGATAGCAATCAGCCCCAGCATTTT.

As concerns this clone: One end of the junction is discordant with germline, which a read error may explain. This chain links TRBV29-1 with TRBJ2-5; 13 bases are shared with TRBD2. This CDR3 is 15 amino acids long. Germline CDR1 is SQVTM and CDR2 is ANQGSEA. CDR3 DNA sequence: TGCAGCGTTGCTACCGGACTAGCGGGGGAAGAGGCCCAGTACTTC. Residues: CSVATGLAGEEAQYF.

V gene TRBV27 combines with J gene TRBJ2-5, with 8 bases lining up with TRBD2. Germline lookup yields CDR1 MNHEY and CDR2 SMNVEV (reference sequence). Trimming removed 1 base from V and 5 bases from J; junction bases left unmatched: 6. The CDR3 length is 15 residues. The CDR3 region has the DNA TGTGCCAGCAGTTTATTGAGCGGCGGGGGGGAGACCCAGTACTTC. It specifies CASSLLSGGGETQYF.

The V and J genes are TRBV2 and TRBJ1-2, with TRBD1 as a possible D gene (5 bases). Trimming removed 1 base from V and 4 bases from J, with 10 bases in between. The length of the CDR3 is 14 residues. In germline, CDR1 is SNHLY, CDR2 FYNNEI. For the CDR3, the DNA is TGTGCCAGCAGTGAAGAGACAGCGTTCTATGGCTACACCTTC. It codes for CASSEETAFYGYTF.

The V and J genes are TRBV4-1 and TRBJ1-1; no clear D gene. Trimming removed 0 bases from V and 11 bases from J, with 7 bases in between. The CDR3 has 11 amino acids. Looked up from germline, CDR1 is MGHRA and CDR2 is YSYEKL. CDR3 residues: CASSQEGLAFF. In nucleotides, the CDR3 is TGCGCCAGCAGCCAAGAAGGACTGGCTTTCTTT.

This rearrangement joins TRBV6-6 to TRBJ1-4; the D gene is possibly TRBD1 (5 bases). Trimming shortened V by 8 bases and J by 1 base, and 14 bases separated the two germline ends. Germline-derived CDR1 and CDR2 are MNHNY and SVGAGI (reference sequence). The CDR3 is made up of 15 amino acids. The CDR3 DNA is TGTGCCAGCCAACCCCCCGGGGGAACTAATGAAAAACTGTTTTTT. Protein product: CASQPPGGTNEKLFF.

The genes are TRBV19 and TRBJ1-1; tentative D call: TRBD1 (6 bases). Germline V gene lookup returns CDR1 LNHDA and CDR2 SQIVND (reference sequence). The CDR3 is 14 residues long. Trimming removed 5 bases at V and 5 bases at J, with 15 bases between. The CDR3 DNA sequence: TGTGCCAGTAGTGCGCAGGGGTGGGGGACTGAAGCTTTCTTT. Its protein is CASSAQGWGTEAFF.

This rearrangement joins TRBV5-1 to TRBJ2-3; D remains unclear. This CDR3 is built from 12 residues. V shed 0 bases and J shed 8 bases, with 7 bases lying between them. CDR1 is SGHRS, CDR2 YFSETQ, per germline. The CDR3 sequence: CASSLGEGTQYF. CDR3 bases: TGCGCCAGCAGCTTGGGGGAAGGTACGCAGTATTTT.

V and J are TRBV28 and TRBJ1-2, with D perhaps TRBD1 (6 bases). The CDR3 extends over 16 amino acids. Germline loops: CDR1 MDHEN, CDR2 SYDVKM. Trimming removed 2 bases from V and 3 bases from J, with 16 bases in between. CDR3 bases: TGTGCCAGCAGTTTACCCAAGGGGGGAGTAGACTATGGCTACACCTTC. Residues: CASSLPKGGVDYGYTF.

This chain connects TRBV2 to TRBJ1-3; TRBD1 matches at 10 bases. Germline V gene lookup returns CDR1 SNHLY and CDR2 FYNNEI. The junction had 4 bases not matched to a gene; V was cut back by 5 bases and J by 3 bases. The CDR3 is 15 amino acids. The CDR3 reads CASSRQGAIGNTIYF. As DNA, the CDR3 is TGTGCCAGCAGTCGACAGGGGGCGATTGGAAACACCATATATTTT.

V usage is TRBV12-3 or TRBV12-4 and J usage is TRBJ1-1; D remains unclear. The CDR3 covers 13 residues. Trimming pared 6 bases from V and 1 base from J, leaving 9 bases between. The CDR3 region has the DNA TGTGCCAGCAGGCGGGCGGCGAACACTGAAGCTTTCTTT. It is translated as CASRRAANTEAFF.

CDR3 protein: CAKSGGASDTQYF. The DNA of the CDR3 is TGTGCCAAAAGCGGGGGGGCCTCCGATACGCAGTATTTT. The gene calls are TRBV5-4 and TRBJ2-3; 10 bases are shared with TRBD2. Germline assignment: CDR1 SGHNT and CDR2 YYREEE (reference sequence). V trimming: 9 bases; J trimming: 6 bases; junction bases outside the gene matches: 7. The CDR3 is 13 residues long. Looking up the rest from reference TRBV5-4 and TRBJ2-3 gives the full variable domain: ETGVTQSPTHLIKTRGQQVTLRCSSQSGHNTVSWYQQALGQGPQFIFQYYREEENGRGNFPPRFSGLQFPNYSSELNVNALELDDSALYLCAKSGGASDTQYFGPGTRLTVL.

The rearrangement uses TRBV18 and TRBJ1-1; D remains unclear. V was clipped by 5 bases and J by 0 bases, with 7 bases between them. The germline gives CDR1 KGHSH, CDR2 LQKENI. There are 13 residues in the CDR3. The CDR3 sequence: CASSEGVNTEAFF. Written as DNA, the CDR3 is TGTGCCAGCTCAGAGGGAGTGAACACTGAAGCTTTCTTT.

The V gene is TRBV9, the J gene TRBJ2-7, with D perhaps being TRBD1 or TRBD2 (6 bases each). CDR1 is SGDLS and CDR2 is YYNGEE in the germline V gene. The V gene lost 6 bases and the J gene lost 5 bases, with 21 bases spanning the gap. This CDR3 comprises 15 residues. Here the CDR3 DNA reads TGTGCCAGCACCCCCTCCGGGAGCAGGGGAGACGAGCAGTACTTC. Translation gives CASTPSGSRGDEQYF.

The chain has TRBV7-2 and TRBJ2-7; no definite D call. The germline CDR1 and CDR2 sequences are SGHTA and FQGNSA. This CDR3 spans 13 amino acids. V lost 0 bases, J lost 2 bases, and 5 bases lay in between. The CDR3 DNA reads TGTGCCAGCAGCTTAGCGGCGGCCTACGAGCAGTACTTC. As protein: CASSLAAAYEQYF.

The CDR3 is CASSFSAQKLFF. Here the CDR3 DNA reads TGTGCCAGCAGTTTCTCGGCCCAAAAACTGTTTTTT. The chain uses TRBV28 and TRBJ1-4; no clear D. Between the trimmed V and J ends, which lost 3 bases and 9 bases, there was a span of 8 bases. Germline V gene lookup returns CDR1 MDHEN and CDR2 SYDVKM. The CDR3 is 12 residues long.